The rows below give T cell receptor beta chains drawn from one sample of a study of blood T cell repertoires in COVID-19. Profiled with immunoSEQ multiplex PCR; TCRdb holds only in-frame clones, not every one. The table shows 110,000 or so clones, with approximately 80% occurring only once. The specimen was peripheral blood. These receptors came from an elderly woman with active or convalescent COVID-19. Both conserved end residues are part of each CDR3. D genes are given only for firm matches. Some rows mark clone size as missing; the rest say once, few, many or name a class of expanded clone.

size,J,V,D,CDR3,DNA
NA,TRBJ2-7,TRBV30,NA,CAWSVRGIGEQYF,TGTGCCTGGAGTGTACGAGGGATAGGCGAGCAGTACTTC
NA,TRBJ1-2,TRBV7-2,NA,CASSLASRAGGYTF,TGTGCCAGCAGCTTAGCTTCCAGGGCCGGTGGCTACACCTTC
NA,TRBJ1-1,TRBV28,NA,CASRTGGDTEAFF,TGTGCCAGCAGGACGGGAGGAGACACTGAAGCTTTCTTT
NA,TRBJ1-5,TRBV7-9,TRBD1,CAVGTGLSKNQPQHF,TGTGCCGTAGGGACAGGGCTCTCCAAGAATCAGCCCCAGCATTTT
NA,TRBJ1-5,TRBV18,NA,CASSYGTNQPQHF,TGTGCCAGCTCATATGGGACAAATCAGCCCCAGCATTTT
NA,TRBJ1-5,TRBV27,NA,CASKDKSAQHF,TGTGCCAGCAAAGATAAATCAGCCCAGCATTTT
NA,TRBJ2-7,TRBV13,TRBD1,CASSSSRTGSYEQYF,TGTGCCAGCAGCTCTTCCAGGACAGGCTCCTACGAGCAGTACTTC
NA,TRBJ2-2,TRBV10-3,NA,CAISGGTVNTGELFF,TGTGCCATCAGCGGAGGGACGGTCAACACCGGGGAGCTGTTTTTT
NA,TRBJ1-2,TRBV11-1,TRBD1,CASSEDRIYGYTF,TGTGCCAGCAGCGAGGACAGGATTTATGGCTACACCTTC
NA,TRBJ1-1,TRBV6-1,TRBD1,CASSETDRGPEAFF,TGTGCCAGCAGTGAAACCGACAGGGGTCCTGAAGCTTTCTTT
NA,TRBJ2-1,TRBV24-1,NA,CATSDLSRYNEQFF,TGTGCCACCAGTGATTTGAGCAGGTACAATGAGCAGTTCTTC
NA,TRBJ2-2,TRBV5-8,TRBD1,CASRADRVNTGELFF,TGTGCCAGCAGGGCGGACAGGGTGAACACCGGGGAGCTGTTTTTT
NA,TRBJ2-5,TRBV5-6,TRBD1,CASSFSTGGRETQYF,TGTGCCAGCAGCTTCTCGACAGGGGGCAGGGAGACCCAGTACTTC
NA,TRBJ2-1,TRBV9,TRBD2,CASSSPGTSGSNEQFF,TGTGCCAGCAGCTCCCCCGGGACTAGCGGGAGCAATGAGCAGTTCTTC
NA,TRBJ2-1,TRBV12-5,TRBD2,CASGLGLAVSNEQFF,TGTGCTAGTGGTTTGGGACTAGCGGTTTCGAATGAGCAGTTCTTC
once,TRBJ1-1,TRBV6-5,TRBD1,CASSYLPDRGNEAFF,TGTGCCAGCAGTTACTTGCCTGACAGGGGAAATGAAGCTTTCTTT
NA,TRBJ2-3,TRBV5-1,NA,CASCEQRLNRREYTDTQYF,TGCGCCAGCTGCGAGCAGCGACTCAACAGGAGGGAATACACAGATACGCAGTATTTT
once,TRBJ1-6,TRBV6-5,TRBD1,CASSYRDRANSPLHF,TGTGCCAGCAGTTACCGGGACAGAGCTAATTCACCCCTCCACTTT
NA,TRBJ1-5,TRBV7-8,NA,CASSSVNGGLGQPQHF,TGTGCCAGCAGCTCGGTAAACGGAGGGCTGGGTCAGCCCCAGCATTTT
NA,TRBJ2-2,TRBV3-1/TRBV3-2,TRBD2,CASSEGLAARAGLPNTGELFF,TGTGCCAGCAGCGAGGGACTAGCCGCAAGGGCTGGCTTACCGAACACCGGGGAGCTGTTTTTT
NA,TRBJ2-6,TRBV7-9,TRBD2,CASSFSGQSSGANVLTF,TGTGCCAGCAGCTTTAGCGGGCAGAGCTCTGGGGCCAACGTCCTGACTTTC
NA,TRBJ1-1,TRBV29-1,NA,CSVWGRGSTEAFF,TGCAGCGTTTGGGGCAGGGGAAGCACTGAAGCTTTCTTT